The 5 T cell receptor beta chains listed next were all sequenced from one sample in a study of Graves' ophthalmopathy and Graves' hyperthyroidism. CDR3 regions of TCR beta were amplified from RNA transcripts. Amplification began with first-round RT-PCR using HTBI primers, then second-round multiplex PCR was performed. A single record per CDR3 protein comes from TCRdb applying MiXCR to the multiplex PCR reads. Of roughly 700,000 distinct CDR3 sequences listed, approximately 40% are singletons. The specimen sequenced was peripheral blood. Receptors were obtained from an adult man with Graves' ophthalmopathy.

CDR3 sequence: CATSSPGAGASNQPQHF. CDR3 sequence (DNA): TGTGCCACCAGCAGCCCTGGGGCAGGGGCTAGCAATCAGCCCCAGCATTTT. The V and J genes are TRBV24-1 and TRBJ1-5, with D possibly matching TRBD1 (6 bases). Trimming stripped 7 bases from V and 0 bases from J, with 18 bases between. Germline CDR1 is KGHDR and CDR2 is SFDVKD. This CDR3 has 17 amino acids.

The rearrangement joins TRBV29-1 to TRBJ1-3; 10 nucleotides agree with TRBD1. V was pared by 4 bases and J by 0 bases, with 3 bases of the junction left unmatched. This CDR3 region has 15 residues. From germline, CDR1 is SQVTM and CDR2 ANQGSEA. The CDR3, as DNA: TGCAGCGTTGGTGGGACAGGGGACTCTGGAAACACCATATATTTT. This gives the protein CSVGGTGDSGNTIYF. Using reference TRBV29-1 and TRBJ1-3 for the parts outside the CDR3, the full variable domain is SAVISQKPSRDICQRGTSLTIQCQVDSQVTMMFWYRQQPGQSLTLIATANQGSEATYESGFVIDKFPISRPNLTFSTLTVSNMSPEDSSIYLCSVGGTGDSGNTIYFGEGSWLTVV.

The rearrangement links TRBV15 to TRBJ2-3; D is undetermined. V lost 0 bases and J lost 2, with 15 bases in between. The CDR3 length is 17 residues. The germline V gene encodes CDR1 LNHNV and CDR2 YYDKDF (reference sequence). CDR3: CATSRDPRPDLTDTQYF. The DNA of the CDR3 is TGTGCCACCAGCAGAGATCCTAGGCCCGACCTCACAGATACGCAGTATTTT.

This clonotype was detected a few times. The chain uses TRBV6-6 and TRBJ1-1; D not certain. The germline V gene has CDR1 MNHNY and CDR2 SVGAGI (reference sequence). Trimming took 0 bases from V and 5 from J, leaving 13 bases between them. The CDR3 is 15 residues long. The CDR3 region has the DNA TGTGCCAGCAGTTACTCGGGCAGGATGGTGACTGAAGCTTTCTTT. Encoded protein: CASSYSGRMVTEAFF.

The chain recombines TRBV7-9 with TRBJ2-7, with no clear D. Germline V gives CDR1 SEHNR, CDR2 FQNEAQ (reference sequence). The CDR3 extends over 14 amino acids. Trimming cost V 6 bases and J 3 bases, with 15 bases left between them. For the CDR3, the DNA is TGTGCCAGCAGTCAGTCGGAGTCACACTACGAGCAGTACTTC. Translation gives CASSQSESHYEQYF.